This passage covers 15 T cell receptor beta chains from one sample sequenced in a study of T cell repertoires in cytomegalovirus infection. A single record per CDR3 protein comes from TCRdb applying MiXCR to the reads. The data hold fewer than 550,000 distinct CDR3 sequences, with around 11% observed a single time. The sequenced sample was PBMCs. Every receptor here comes from a human donor in good health (CMV status not recorded). Some clones in this sample may be carry-over from other donors' samples.

This clonotype has only one observation. A read error may explain this, as a much larger clone is one base away. V gene TRBV10-3 combines with J gene TRBJ2-7, with D unresolved. This CDR3 region has 13 residues. V was pared by 4 bases and J by 5 bases, with 12 bases between. Germline V CDR1 and CDR2: ENHRY, SYGVKD. The CDR3 sequence: CAISGLSRDEQYF. In nucleotides, the CDR3 is TGTGCCATCAGTGGTCTTAGTCGGGACGAGCAGTACTTC.

This clonotype has a handful of counts. The V call is TRBV12-3 or TRBV12-4, the J call TRBJ2-5; 8 bases agree with TRBD1. The CDR3 has 14 amino acids. V lost 6 bases and J lost 5; bases outside the gene matches: 8. Here the CDR3 DNA reads TGTGCCAGCAGCCCAGGGGGCTCGGAGGAGACCCAGTACTTC. It is translated as CASSPGGSEETQYF.

Concerning this clonotype: This sequence may be a read error, since a much larger clone differs from it by one base. The V and J genes are TRBV11-2 and TRBJ2-1, with a weak D call TRBD2 (7 bases). CDR1 and CDR2 (germline): SGHAT, FQNNGV. This CDR3 comprises 14 residues. DNA of the CDR3: TGTGCCAGCACCACCCATCCTGAGGCCGGGGGGCTGGACTTC. It is translated as CASTTHPEAGGLDF.

This clonotype was seen many times. The chain uses TRBV9 and TRBJ1-3; 8 bases are a match to TRBD1. The CDR3 has 17 residues. Losses at the gene ends were 2 bases for V and 4 bases for J; bases not matched to a gene: 11. Germline loops: CDR1 SGDLS, CDR2 YYNGEE. CDR3 protein: CASSVSPPTGDGNTIYF. CDR3 in DNA: TGTGCCAGCAGCGTCTCCCCTCCGACAGGGGACGGAAACACCATATATTTT.

As DNA, the CDR3 is TGTGCCATCAGTGGACAGGGCGGAGAGAATGAGCAGTTCTTC. Residues: CAISGQGGENEQFF. This chain uses TRBV10-3 with TRBJ2-1; the match to TRBD1 covers 7 bases. The V gene's germline CDR1 is ENHRY and CDR2 SYGVKD. The V segment lost 4 bases and the J segment 7 bases; nucleotides outside the gene matches: 7. The CDR3 has 14 amino acids.

V is TRBV7-9 and J is TRBJ1-3; D is perhaps TRBD1 (5 bases). The CDR3 spans 16 residues. V lost 8 bases to trimming and J lost 2 bases, with 19 bases between them. In germline, CDR1 is SEHNR, CDR2 FQNEAQ (reference sequence). CDR3 sequence reads: CASSAGGTGAGNTIYF. The CDR3 nucleotides read TGTGCCAGCTCTGCGGGCGGGACTGGTGCTGGAAACACCATATATTTT.

This clonotype was found a few times. J is TRBJ2-7 and V is TRBV9, with D perhaps matching TRBD2 (5 bases). The length of the CDR3 is 12 residues. Germline CDR1 and CDR2: SGDLS and YYNGEE. Trimming removed 0 bases from V and 6 bases from J, with 7 bases in between. The CDR3, as DNA: TGTGCCAGCAGCGTAGCGGGGAGCGAGCAGTACTTC. It is translated as CASSVAGSEQYF.

This clonotype was observed many times. The chain employs TRBV9 and TRBJ2-1, with a tentative D call TRBD2 (6 bases). V lost 0 bases to trimming and J lost 0 bases, with 10 bases between them. The CDR3 spans 16 residues. Germline values: CDR1 SGDLS, CDR2 YYNGEE. The CDR3 spells CASSVGGGVSYNEQFF. Written as DNA, the CDR3 is TGTGCCAGCAGCGTAGGTGGCGGGGTCTCCTACAATGAGCAGTTCTTC.

This clonotype was seen at least ten times. This chain links TRBV11-1 with TRBJ2-1; 7 bases align to TRBD2. The CDR3 is made up of 18 amino acids. After removal of 0 bases from V and 6 bases from J, the junction contained 14 bases not matched to a gene. Germline-derived CDR1 and CDR2 are SGHAT and FQDESV (reference sequence). Here the CDR3 reads CASSLAAGLLIGGNEQFF. The CDR3 bases are TGTGCCAGCAGCTTAGCAGCGGGACTGCTAATAGGTGGCAATGAGCAGTTCTTC.

This clonotype was counted ten times or more. A junction end diverges from the germline sequence, so it may reflect a read error. The chain links TRBV7-7 to TRBJ2-7; 10 bases match TRBD2. Germline CDR1 and CDR2: SSHAT and FNYEAQ (reference sequence). The CDR3 covers 15 residues. The CDR3 nucleotides read TGTGCTAGCAGCTTAGGTACTAGCGGGACGCACGAGCAGTACTTC. It yields the protein CASSLGTSGTHEQYF. Using reference TRBV7-7 and TRBJ2-7 for the parts outside the CDR3, the full variable domain is GAGVSQSPRYKVTKRGQDVTLRCDPISSHATLYWYQQALGQGPEFLTYFNYEAQPDKSGLPSDRFSAERPEGSISTLTIQRTEQRDSAMYRCASSLGTSGTHEQYFGPGTRLTVT.

This clonotype was seen many times. CDR3 amino acids: CASSLRGDPYEQYF. In DNA, the CDR3 is TGTGCCAGCAGCTTAAGAGGGGACCCCTACGAGCAGTACTTC. The chain links TRBV7-3 to TRBJ2-7; D is tentatively TRBD1 or TRBD2 (5 bases each). CDR1 SGHTA and CDR2 FQGTGA come from the germline V gene. The CDR3 consists of 14 residues. V gave up 1 base and J gave up 2 bases, with 9 bases separating them.

The V gene is TRBV7-9, the J gene TRBJ2-3; TRBD2 matches 10 bases. Per the germline V gene, CDR1 is SEHNR and CDR2 is FQNEAQ (reference sequence). V shed 6 bases, J shed 7 bases, and the junction held 13 bases outside the gene matches. The CDR3 runs to 16 residues. CDR3 in amino acids: CASRKSGRGVTNTQYF. The CDR3 region has the DNA TGTGCCAGCAGGAAGAGCGGGAGGGGCGTTACGAATACGCAGTATTTT.

This clonotype has ten or more counts. V is TRBV29-1 and J is TRBJ1-1, with D tentatively TRBD1 (5 bases). The CDR3 has 15 residues. CDR1 and CDR2 from the germline V gene are SQVTM and ANQGSEA. V was shortened by 4 bases and J by 4 bases, with 19 bases between the two germline ends. The CDR3 bases are TGCAGCGTTGCCCCAGGGCCCCTCGGCGGCACTGAAGCTTTCTTT. Its protein is CSVAPGPLGGTEAFF.

This clonotype was recorded at least ten times. V usage is TRBV4-1 and J usage is TRBJ2-7, with D possibly matching TRBD1 (6 bases). The germline gives CDR1 MGHRA, CDR2 YSYEKL. This CDR3 is built from 13 residues. Trimming cost V 3 bases and J 4 bases, with 10 bases left between them. DNA of the CDR3: TGCGCCAGCAGCCAGGACAGTGATTACGAGCAGTACTTC. The encoded protein is CASSQDSDYEQYF.

This clonotype appeared many times. The chain has TRBV5-4 and TRBJ2-1, with 7 bases fitting TRBD1. The CDR3 covers 14 residues. The germline gives CDR1 SGHNT, CDR2 YYREEE (reference sequence). V was pared by 3 bases and J by 3 bases, with 3 bases of the junction left unmatched. CDR3 protein: CASSSDRNYNEQFF. The CDR3 DNA follows: TGTGCCAGCAGCTCGGACAGGAACTACAATGAGCAGTTCTTC.